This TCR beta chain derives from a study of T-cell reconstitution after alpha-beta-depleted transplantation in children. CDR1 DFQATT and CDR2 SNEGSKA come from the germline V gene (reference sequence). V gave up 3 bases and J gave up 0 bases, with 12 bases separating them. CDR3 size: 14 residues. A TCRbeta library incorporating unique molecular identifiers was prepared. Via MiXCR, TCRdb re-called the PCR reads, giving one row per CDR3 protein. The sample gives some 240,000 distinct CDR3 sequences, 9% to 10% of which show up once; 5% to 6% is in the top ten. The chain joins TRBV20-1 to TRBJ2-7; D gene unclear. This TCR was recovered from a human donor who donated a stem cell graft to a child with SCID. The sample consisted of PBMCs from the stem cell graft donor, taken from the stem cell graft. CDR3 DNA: TGCAGTGCTAGGGACGGAAGGAGCTCCTACGAGCAGTACTTC. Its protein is CSARDGRSSYEQYF.